This TCR beta chain was found in a study of PD-1 blockade in classical Hodgkin lymphoma. Turning to this clone: Antigen specificity is unknown.

Profiled with immunoSEQ multiplex PCR; TCRdb holds only in-frame clones, not every one. Found here are some 64,000 clones, around 88% of them singletons; the top ten hold about an eighth. This CDR3 spans 12 amino acids. CDR1 is SGHTA, CDR2 FQGTGA, per germline. The germline V and J ends were trimmed by 4 bases and 7 bases, with 11 bases remaining between them. Every single patient, without exception, relapsed after autologous stem cell transplantation, and brentuximab vedotin exposure varied. General study results and limits: Reported baseline diversity: healthy donors highest, relapsed/refractory patients lowest.

The source material was peripheral blood mononuclear cells (PBMCs), sampled at baseline. This clonotype originated in a human donor with classical Hodgkin lymphoma. The rearrangement uses TRBV7-3 and TRBJ2-7; D gene uncertain. The CDR3 is CASSSDQREQYF. CDR3 DNA sequence: TGTGCCAGCAGCTCAGACCAGAGAGAGCAGTACTTC.